The TCR beta chain under discussion was sequenced for a study of control samples from healthy donors and cancer patients. The germline V gene has CDR1 SGHTA and CDR2 FQGNSA. The germline V and J ends were trimmed by 1 base and 3 bases, with 9 bases remaining between them. The CDR3 length is 15 residues. Measured with immunoSEQ multiplex PCR; TCRdb has only the in-frame clones, and not every one. Counted here are 90,000 to 100,000 clones, approximately 80% occurring once; the ten biggest clones make up more than 9%. Sequencing was carried out using blood. The clonotype was recovered from a woman aged 25 to 39 in good health. The chain joins TRBV7-2 to TRBJ1-4; weak D call: TRBD1 (6 bases). This chain's CDR3 is CASSLGGAANEKLFF. CDR3 bases: TGTGCCAGCAGCTTAGGGGGGGCTGCTAATGAAAAACTGTTTTTT.